The TCR beta chain described here comes from a study of T cell responses to AZD1222 COVID-19 vaccine. Generated by immunoSEQ multiplex PCR, the TCRdb table keeps only in-frame clones and is missing some. Altogether 70,000 to 100,000 clones are present, more than 85% being singletons, with the ten largest covering about 3.4%. A word on this clone: The antigen is undetermined.

Germline values: CDR1 MDHEN, CDR2 SYDVKM. The CDR3 spans 12 residues. V was cut by 6 bases and J by 3 bases, with 9 bases left in between. Points from the study as a whole: Spike-specific TCR breadth and depth went up after people got two AZD1222 doses. Donors in the cohort were predominantly white British and more often female, and clonal diversity was possibly underestimated.

Sequencing was performed on peripheral blood, taken 28 days after the second AZD1222 dose. The chain couples TRBV28 to TRBJ2-7; the D is unclear. This TCR was recovered from an adult who received the AZD1222 COVID-19 vaccine. CDR3 nucleotides: TGTGCCAGCAGCTCCATAGGCTACGAGCAGTACTTC. Protein sequence: CASSSIGYEQYF.